This T cell receptor beta chain was sequenced in a study of shared clonotypes between healthy human individuals. Here immunoSEQ multiplex PCR was the method, and the copy in TCRdb shows in-frame clones only, minus some. The data show 2 million to 2.5 million clones, 85% to 95% seen once. The sequence was obtained from a man between 18 and 29 years old in good health. Material for sequencing was naive CD4+ T cells sorted from blood. This sample's subset: CD45RA+ positively selected.

CDR3 in amino acids: CASSLGVTEGYTF. The DNA for the CDR3 is TGTGCCAGCAGCTTAGGAGTGACGGAAGGCTACACCTTC. The chain recombines TRBV11-2 with TRBJ1-2; D not certain. CDR1 is SGHAT, CDR2 FQNNGV, per germline. Trimming took 1 base from V and 8 from J, leaving 11 bases between them. The CDR3 spans 13 residues.